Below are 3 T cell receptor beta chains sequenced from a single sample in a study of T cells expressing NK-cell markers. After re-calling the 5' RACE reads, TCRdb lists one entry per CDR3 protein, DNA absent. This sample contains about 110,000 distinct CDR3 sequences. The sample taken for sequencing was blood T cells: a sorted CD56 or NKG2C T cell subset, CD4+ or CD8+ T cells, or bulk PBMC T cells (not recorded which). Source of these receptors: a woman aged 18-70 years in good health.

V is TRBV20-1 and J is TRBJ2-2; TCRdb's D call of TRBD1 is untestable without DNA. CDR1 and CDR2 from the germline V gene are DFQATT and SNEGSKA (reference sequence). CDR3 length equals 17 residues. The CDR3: CSAQAPWRGVNTGELFF.

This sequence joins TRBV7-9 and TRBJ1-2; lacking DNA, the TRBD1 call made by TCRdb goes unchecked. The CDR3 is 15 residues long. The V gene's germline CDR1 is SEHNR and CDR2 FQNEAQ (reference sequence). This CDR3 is CASSSTGDDYYGYTF.

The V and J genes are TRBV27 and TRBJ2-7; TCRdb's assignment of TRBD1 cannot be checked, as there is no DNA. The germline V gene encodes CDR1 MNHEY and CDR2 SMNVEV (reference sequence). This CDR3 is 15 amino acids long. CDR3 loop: CASSFGTGVIHEQYF.